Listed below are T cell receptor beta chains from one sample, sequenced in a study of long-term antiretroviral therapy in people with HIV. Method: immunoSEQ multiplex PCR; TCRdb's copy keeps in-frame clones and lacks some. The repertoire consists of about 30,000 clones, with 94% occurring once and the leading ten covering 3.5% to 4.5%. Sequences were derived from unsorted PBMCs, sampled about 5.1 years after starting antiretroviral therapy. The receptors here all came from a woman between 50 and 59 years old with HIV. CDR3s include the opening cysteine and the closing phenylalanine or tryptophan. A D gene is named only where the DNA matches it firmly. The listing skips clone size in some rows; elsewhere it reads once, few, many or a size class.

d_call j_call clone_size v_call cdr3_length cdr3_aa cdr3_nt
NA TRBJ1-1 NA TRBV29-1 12 CSALVTNTEAFF TGCAGCGCACTGGTCACGAACACTGAAGCTTTCTTT
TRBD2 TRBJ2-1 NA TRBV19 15 CASSFPAGGFNEQFF TGTGCCAGTAGTTTCCCAGCGGGGGGCTTTAATGAGCAGTTCTTC
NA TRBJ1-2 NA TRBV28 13 CASSLGLGYGYTF TGTGCCAGCAGTCTGGGACTGGGCTATGGCTACACCTTC
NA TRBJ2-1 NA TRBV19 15 CASSIEPFSYNEQFF TGTGCCAGTAGTATTGAACCATTCTCCTACAATGAGCAGTTCTTC
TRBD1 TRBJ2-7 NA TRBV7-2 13 CASSLMGQGEQYF TGTGCCAGCAGCTTGATGGGACAGGGCGAGCAGTACTTC
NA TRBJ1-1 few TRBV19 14 CASSIGGIRSEAFF TGTGCCAGTAGTATAGGGGGAATTAGGTCTGAAGCTTTCTTT
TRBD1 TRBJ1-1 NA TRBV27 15 CASSLSLTGLTEAFF TGTGCCAGCAGTTTATCCTTGACAGGGCTCACTGAAGCTTTCTTT
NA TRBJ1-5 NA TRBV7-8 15 CASSFIGTKNQPQHF TGTGCCAGCAGCTTCATCGGGACTAAAAATCAGCCCCAGCATTTT
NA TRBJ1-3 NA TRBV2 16 CASSLSTSRQGNTIYF TGTGCCAGCAGCCTAAGCACTTCCCGTCAGGGAAACACCATATATTTT
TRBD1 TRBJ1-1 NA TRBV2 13 CASSEYKGGAAFF TGTGCCAGCAGTGAATATAAAGGGGGCGCGGCTTTCTTT
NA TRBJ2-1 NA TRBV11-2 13 CASSSPRGNEQFF TGTGCCAGCAGCTCTCCTAGGGGCAATGAGCAGTTCTTC
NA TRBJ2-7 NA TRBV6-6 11 CASTRLGEQYF TGTGCCAGCACTCGGTTGGGCGAGCAGTACTTC
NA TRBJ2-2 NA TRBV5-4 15 CASSLETVSTGELFF TGTGCCAGCAGCTTGGAGACCGTAAGCACCGGGGAGCTGTTTTTT
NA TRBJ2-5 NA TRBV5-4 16 CASSPNPRLGQETQYF TGTGCCAGCAGCCCCAATCCGAGACTAGGACAAGAGACCCAGTACTTC
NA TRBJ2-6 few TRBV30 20 CAWSIPHWGRGSSGANVLTF TGTGCCTGGAGCATCCCCCACTGGGGGCGGGGAAGCTCTGGGGCCAACGTCCTGACTTTC
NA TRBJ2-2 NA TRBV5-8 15 CASSLGTLRGGELFF TGTGCCAGCAGCCTTGGGACACTTCGGGGCGGGGAGCTGTTTTTT
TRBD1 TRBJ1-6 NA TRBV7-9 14 CASSAGQYNSPLHF TGTGCCAGCAGCGCGGGACAGTATAATTCACCCCTCCACTTT
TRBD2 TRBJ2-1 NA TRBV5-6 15 CASSSGAGGYNEQFF TGTGCCAGCAGCTCAGGCGCGGGGGGATACAATGAGCAGTTCTTC
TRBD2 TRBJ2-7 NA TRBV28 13 CASSSGGVAEQYF TGTGCCAGCAGTTCGGGGGGTGTGGCCGAGCAGTACTTC
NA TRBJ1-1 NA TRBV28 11 CASSLLQGRIF TGTGCCAGCAGTTTACTTCAGGGGCGGATCTTT
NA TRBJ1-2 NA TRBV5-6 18 CASSLSVLGTDLFYGYTF TGTGCCAGCAGCTTGAGCGTCCTTGGGACGGACCTTTTCTATGGCTACACCTTC
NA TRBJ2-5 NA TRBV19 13 CASSIKAQGAQYF TGTGCCAGTAGTATAAAGGCCCAAGGGGCCCAGTACTTC
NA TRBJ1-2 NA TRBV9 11 CASSVGWVWDF TGTGCCAGCAGCGTAGGATGGGTCTGGGACTTC
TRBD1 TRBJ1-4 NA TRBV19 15 CASSTSGTGNEKLFF TGTGCCAGTAGTACCTCCGGGACAGGGAATGAAAAACTGTTTTTT
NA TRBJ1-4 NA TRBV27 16 CASSLYGGQFNEKLFF TGTGCCAGCAGTTTATACGGGGGGCAGTTTAATGAAAAACTGTTTTTT
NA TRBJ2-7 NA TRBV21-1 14 CASSNRGSYYEQYF TGTGCCAGCAGCAACAGGGGGTCGTACTACGAGCAGTACTTC
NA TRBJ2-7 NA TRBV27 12 CASSLAGREQYF TGTGCCAGCAGTTTAGCGGGGAGAGAGCAGTACTTC
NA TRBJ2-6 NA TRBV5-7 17 CASSYGLPLSGANVLTF TGTGCCAGCAGCTACGGACTACCGCTCTCTGGGGCCAACGTCCTGACTTTC
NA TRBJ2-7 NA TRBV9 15 CASSQKRGQYNEQYF TGTGCCAGCAGCCAAAAGCGAGGACAGTATAACGAGCAGTACTTC
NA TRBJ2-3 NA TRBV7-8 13 CASSLVHTDTQYF TGTGCCAGCAGCTTGGTTCATACAGATACGCAGTATTTT
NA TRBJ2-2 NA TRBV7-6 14 CASSQVTDTGELFF TGTGCCAGCAGCCAAGTAACCGACACCGGGGAGCTGTTTTTT
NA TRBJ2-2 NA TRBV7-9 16 CASSLRAGTPTGELFF TGTGCCAGCAGCCTACGGGCAGGGACACCCACCGGGGAGCTGTTTTTT
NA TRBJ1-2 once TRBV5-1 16 CASSLAPGGGEYGYTF TGCGCCAGCAGCTTGGCCCCCGGCGGGGGGGAGTATGGCTACACCTTC
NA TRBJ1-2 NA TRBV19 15 CASSTLGDDSYGYTF TGTGCCAGTAGTACACTAGGGGACGACTCCTATGGCTACACCTTC
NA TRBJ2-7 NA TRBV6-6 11 CASSFGTVQYF TGTGCCAGCAGCTTTGGGACCGTGCAGTACTTC
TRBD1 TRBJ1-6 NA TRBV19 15 CASSPWTGENSPLHF TGTGCCAGTAGCCCTTGGACAGGGGAGAATTCACCCCTCCACTTT
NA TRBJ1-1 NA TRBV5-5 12 CASSFSLVEAFF TGTGCCAGCAGCTTTTCATTGGTTGAAGCTTTCTTT
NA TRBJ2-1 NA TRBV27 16 CASSLSRGYSYNEQFF TGTGCCAGCAGTTTATCGCGCGGATACTCCTACAATGAGCAGTTCTTC
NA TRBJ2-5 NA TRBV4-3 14 CASSQVIGEETQYF TGCGCCAGCAGCCAAGTAATAGGGGAAGAGACCCAGTACTTC
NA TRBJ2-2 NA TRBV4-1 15 CASSQWGGAFGELFF TGCGCCAGCAGCCAGTGGGGGGGGGCTTTCGGGGAGCTGTTTTTT
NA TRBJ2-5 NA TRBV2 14 CASSDVRPEETQYF TGTGCCAGCAGTGATGTCCGACCAGAAGAGACCCAGTACTTC
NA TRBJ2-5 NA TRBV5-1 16 CASSLVSTGSGETQYF TGCGCCAGCAGCTTGGTTTCCACAGGGAGTGGAGAGACCCAGTACTTC
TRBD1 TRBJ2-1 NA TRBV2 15 CASSEVDRGNNEQFF TGTGCCAGCAGTGAAGTAGACAGGGGGAACAATGAGCAGTTCTTC
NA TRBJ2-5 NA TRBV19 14 CASSTSTGSETQYF TGTGCCAGTAGTACTTCGACAGGATCGGAGACCCAGTACTTC
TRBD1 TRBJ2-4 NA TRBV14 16 CASSQDRGLAKNIQYF TGTGCCAGCAGCCAAGATAGGGGGCTAGCCAAAAACATTCAGTACTTC
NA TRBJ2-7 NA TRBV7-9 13 CASSFQGLYEQYF TGTGCCAGCAGCTTCCAGGGGCTGTACGAGCAGTACTTC
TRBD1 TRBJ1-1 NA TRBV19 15 CASSITTGGRTEAFF TGTGCCAGTAGTATAACGACAGGGGGCAGGACTGAAGCTTTCTTT